This T cell receptor (beta chain) was profiled in a study of blood T cell repertoires in COVID-19. Sequenced by immunoSEQ multiplex PCR; TCRdb stores in-frame clones only, minus some. The table shows about 110,000 clones, with roughly 85% occurring only once. This CDR3 has 15 residues. V was pared by 5 bases and J by 1 base, with 5 bases of the junction left unmatched. The germline V gene has CDR1 SGHAT and CDR2 FQDESV (reference sequence). The chain recombines TRBV11-1 with TRBJ2-1, with TRBD1 matching over 7 bases. Source material: peripheral blood. The TCR sequence derives from a woman aged 55-75 years with acute or convalescent COVID-19. The CDR3 region has the DNA TGTGCCAGCAGCCAGAGACAGGGATCCTACAATGAGCAGTTCTTC. It is translated as CASSQRQGSYNEQFF.